What follows describes a single T cell receptor beta chain. Its antigen is not identified. Germline V CDR1 and CDR2: SNHLY, FYNNEI. The CDR3 totals 17 residues. V shed 7 bases and J 4 bases; nucleotides not matched to a gene: 15. The assay used was immunoSEQ (version v3.0), run at survey level. The method was immunoSEQ multiplex PCR; TCRdb's version includes in-frame clones alone and lacks a portion of them. The sample includes approximately 36,000 clones, over 70% of them seen just once. The data were obtained in a study of long-term antiretroviral therapy in people with HIV. Study context: It was about a decade after the earliest samples that the 2015 immediate-ART recommendation appeared. Overall study findings and caveats: Comparison with controls showed narrower CDR3 length ranges in HIV repertoires. Records did not include ART adherence, viral resistance or therapy changes.

The genes are TRBV2 and TRBJ2-2; 7 nucleotides align to TRBD2. The receptor was isolated from a man younger than 30 with HIV. The material sequenced was unsorted PBMCs, taken 0.6 years after starting antiretroviral therapy. CDR3 region: CASITNPGLQTTGELFF. The CDR3 nucleotides are TGTGCCAGCATCACAAACCCGGGACTACAAACCACCGGGGAGCTGTTTTTT.